One and the same sample provided the 10 T cell receptor beta chains below, sequenced in a study of shared clonotypes between healthy human individuals (dated by TCRdb to about 2020). The method was the immunoSEQ multiplex PCR assay. This immuneACCESS table, as held by TCRdb, lists in-frame sequences with V and J called but not all clones. Of the missing ones, under half trace to an unresolved V gene in checked studies; the others have no known cause. The sample table holds millions of clones, of which more than 90% were seen once. The ten largest clones represent around 0.14% of the sample. Source material: naive CD4+ T cells sorted from blood. Reading the label with the study, this specimen's cell subset or site is: CD45RA+ positively selected. The receptors originated from a man younger than 30 in good health.

The chain couples TRBV6-1 to TRBJ2-7; D is undetermined. Trimming took 3 bases from V and 9 from J, leaving 18 bases between them. Germline CDR1 and CDR2: MNHNS and SASEGT. This CDR3 contains 14 residues. CDR3 sequence: CASSEEGPRSLQYF. Written as DNA, the CDR3 is TGTGCCAGCAGTGAGGAAGGACCGCGGAGCTTGCAGTACTTC.

The chain combines TRBV25-1 with TRBJ1-6, with D tentatively TRBD1 (5 bases). The germline V gene has CDR1 MGHDK and CDR2 SYGVNS. V was clipped by 2 bases and J by 7 bases, with 9 bases between them. The CDR3 spans 14 residues. The CDR3 DNA reads TGTGCCAGCAGTGAACCCCAGGGAAATTCACCCCTCCACTTT. Translating it yields CASSEPQGNSPLHF. The full variable domain, with the rest looked up from reference TRBV25-1 and TRBJ1-6, is EADIYQTPRYLVIGTGKKITLECSQTMGHDKMYWYQQDPGMELHLIHYSYGVNSTEKGDLSSESTVSRIRTEHFPLTLESARPSHTSQYLCASSEPQGNSPLHFGNGTRLTVT.

The CDR3 protein is CASSHLAGIPLYEQYF. CDR3 in DNA: TGCGCCAGCAGCCATCTGGCAGGGATCCCCCTCTACGAGCAGTACTTC. The chain employs TRBV4-1 and TRBJ2-7; weak D call: TRBD1 (5 bases). This CDR3 has 16 amino acids. Germline CDR1 and CDR2: MGHRA and YSYEKL. Trimming pared 3 bases from V and 3 bases from J, leaving 18 bases between.

The rearrangement uses TRBV28 and TRBJ2-3, with 9 positions matching TRBD2. V lost 3 bases to trimming and J lost 3 bases; unmatched junction nucleotides: 10. The CDR3 extends over 17 amino acids. CDR1 is MDHEN and CDR2 is SYDVKM in the germline V gene. The CDR3 nucleotides read TGTGCCAGCAGTTTGGTGGGCGGGGGGGCCCGAACAGATACGCAGTATTTT. Protein product: CASSLVGGGARTDTQYF.

This rearrangement joins TRBV6-6 to TRBJ1-2; 9 nucleotides align to TRBD1. The V gene's germline CDR1 is MNHNY and CDR2 SVGAGI (reference sequence). With 7 bases clipped from V and 4 bases from J, the junction kept 7 bases outside the gene matches. The CDR3 loop spans 14 amino acids. CDR3 loop: CASTRDRAIYGYTF. The CDR3 region has the DNA TGTGCCAGCACCAGGGACAGGGCTATCTATGGCTACACCTTC.

The chain carries TRBV5-1 and TRBJ2-3; 10 bases are a match to TRBD2. Germline V gene sequence: CDR1 SGHRS, CDR2 YFSETQ. The V gene end was trimmed by 4 bases and the J gene end by 3 bases; junction bases not matched to a gene: 5. This CDR3 contains 15 residues. The CDR3 here is CASSGSGRLTDTQYF. CDR3 in DNA: TGCGCCAGCAGCGGTAGCGGGAGGTTAACAGATACGCAGTATTTT.

The chain joins TRBV4-1 to TRBJ2-7; 11 positions match TRBD1. The length of the CDR3 is 15 residues. V was clipped by 4 bases and J by 1 base; unmatched bases: 3. CDR1 is MGHRA, CDR2 YSYEKL, per germline. CDR3 in DNA: TGCGCCAGCAGCCGGGACAGGGGGGAATCCTACGAGCAGTACTTC. Translating gives CASSRDRGESYEQYF.

V usage is TRBV18 and J usage is TRBJ1-1; tentative D call: TRBD1 (6 bases). The germline V gene encodes CDR1 KGHSH and CDR2 LQKENI. Trimming cost V 6 bases and J 7 bases, with 15 bases left between them. The CDR3 runs to 13 residues. CDR3 sequence reads: CASSPIQGGEAFF. In nucleotides, the CDR3 is TGTGCCAGCTCTCCAATACAGGGAGGTGAAGCTTTCTTT.

This chain connects TRBV13 to TRBJ2-3; possible D gene TRBD2, 5 bases. This CDR3 region has 19 residues. The V gene's germline CDR1 is PRHDT and CDR2 FYEKMQ (reference sequence). Between the trimmed V and J ends, which lost 3 bases and 4 bases, there was a span of 26 bases. CDR3 in amino acids: CASSFFLRDPREGSDTQYF. The DNA of the CDR3 is TGTGCCAGCAGCTTTTTCCTCCGGGATCCGAGAGAAGGGTCAGATACGCAGTATTTT. The full variable domain, completed using reference TRBV13 and TRBJ2-3, is AAGVIQSPRHLIKEKRETATLKCYPIPRHDTVYWYQQGPGQDPQFLISFYEKMQSDKGSIPDRFSAQQFSDYHSELNMSSLELGDSALYFCASSFFLRDPREGSDTQYFGPGTRLTVL.

This clone was seen more than once but under ten times. CDR3 DNA: TGTGCCAGCAGCCGAGGACAGGGATCCCACGAGCAGTACTTC. Its protein product is CASSRGQGSHEQYF. V gene TRBV7-3 combines with J gene TRBJ2-7, with 8 positions matching TRBD1. Germline assignment: CDR1 SGHTA and CDR2 FQGTGA. The CDR3 totals 14 residues. The trim removed 5 bases at V and 5 bases at J, leaving 8 bases unmatched.